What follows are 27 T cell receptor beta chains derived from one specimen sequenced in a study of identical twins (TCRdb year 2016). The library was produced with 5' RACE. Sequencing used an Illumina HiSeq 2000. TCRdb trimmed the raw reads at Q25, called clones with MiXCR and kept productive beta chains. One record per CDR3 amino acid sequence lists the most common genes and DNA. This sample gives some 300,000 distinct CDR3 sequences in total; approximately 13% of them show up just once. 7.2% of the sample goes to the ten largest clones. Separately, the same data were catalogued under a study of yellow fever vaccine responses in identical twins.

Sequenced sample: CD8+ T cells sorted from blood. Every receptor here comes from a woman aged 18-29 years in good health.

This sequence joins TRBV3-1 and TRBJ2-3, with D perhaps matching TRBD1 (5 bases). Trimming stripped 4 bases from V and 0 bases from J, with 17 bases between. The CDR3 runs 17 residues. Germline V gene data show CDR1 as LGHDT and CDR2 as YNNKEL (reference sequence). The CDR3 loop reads CASSRKTARRSTDTQYF. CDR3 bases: TGTGCCAGCAGCCGCAAGACAGCCCGCAGAAGCACAGATACGCAGTATTTT.

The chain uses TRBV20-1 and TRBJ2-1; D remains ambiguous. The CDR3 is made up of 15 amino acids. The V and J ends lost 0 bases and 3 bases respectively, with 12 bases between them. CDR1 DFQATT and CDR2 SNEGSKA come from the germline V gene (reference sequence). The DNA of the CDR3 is TGCAGTGCTAGAGATTCAGGTGGGATCTACAATGAGCAGTTCTTC. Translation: CSARDSGGIYNEQFF.

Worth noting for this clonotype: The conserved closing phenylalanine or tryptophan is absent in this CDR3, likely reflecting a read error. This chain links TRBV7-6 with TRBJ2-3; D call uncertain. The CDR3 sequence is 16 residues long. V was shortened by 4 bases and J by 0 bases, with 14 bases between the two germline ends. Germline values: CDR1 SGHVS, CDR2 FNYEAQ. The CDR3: CASSSRTVRSTDTQYI. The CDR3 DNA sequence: TGTGCCAGCAGCTCAAGGACGGTTCGGAGCACAGATACGCAGTATATT.

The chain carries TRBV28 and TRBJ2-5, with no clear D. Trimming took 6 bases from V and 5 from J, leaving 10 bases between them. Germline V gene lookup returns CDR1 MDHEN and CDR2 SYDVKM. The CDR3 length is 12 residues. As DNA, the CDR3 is TGTGCCAGCAGCTCCGTGAGGGAGACCCAGTACTTC. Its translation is CASSSVRETQYF.

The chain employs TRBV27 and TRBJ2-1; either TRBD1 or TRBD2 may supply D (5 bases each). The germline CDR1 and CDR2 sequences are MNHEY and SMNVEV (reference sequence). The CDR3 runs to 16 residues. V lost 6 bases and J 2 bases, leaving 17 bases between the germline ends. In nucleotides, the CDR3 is TGTGCCAGCAGCAACAGAGGGGACCCACCCTACAATGAGCAGTTCTTC. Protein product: CASSNRGDPPYNEQFF.

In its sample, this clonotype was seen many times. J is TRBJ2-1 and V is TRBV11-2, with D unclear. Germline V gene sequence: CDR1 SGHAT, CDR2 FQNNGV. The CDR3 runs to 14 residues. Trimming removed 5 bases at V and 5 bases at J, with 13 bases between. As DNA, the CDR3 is TGTGCCAGCAGCCCCCGGACGGTGCACAATGAGCAGTTCTTC. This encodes CASSPRTVHNEQFF.

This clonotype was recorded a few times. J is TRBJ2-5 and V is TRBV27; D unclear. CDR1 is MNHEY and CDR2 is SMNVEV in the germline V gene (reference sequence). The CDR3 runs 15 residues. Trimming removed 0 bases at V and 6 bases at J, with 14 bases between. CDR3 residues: CASSLSLSSHKTQYF. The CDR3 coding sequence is TGTGCCAGCAGTTTATCCCTCTCATCACATAAGACCCAGTACTTC.

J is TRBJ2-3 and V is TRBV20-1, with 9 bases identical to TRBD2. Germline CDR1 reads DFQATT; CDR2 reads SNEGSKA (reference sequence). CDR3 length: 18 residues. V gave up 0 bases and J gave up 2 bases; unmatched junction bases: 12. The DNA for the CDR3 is TGCAGTGCTAGAGACCTCCTGGCGGCGGGAGGGCTCACAGATACGCAGTATTTT. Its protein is CSARDLLAAGGLTDTQYF.

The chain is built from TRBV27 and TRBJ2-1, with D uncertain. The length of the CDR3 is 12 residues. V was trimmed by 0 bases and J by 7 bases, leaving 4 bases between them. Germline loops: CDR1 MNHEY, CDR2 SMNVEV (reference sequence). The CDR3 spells CASSLSTNEQFF. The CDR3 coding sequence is TGTGCCAGCAGTTTATCGACTAATGAGCAGTTCTTC.

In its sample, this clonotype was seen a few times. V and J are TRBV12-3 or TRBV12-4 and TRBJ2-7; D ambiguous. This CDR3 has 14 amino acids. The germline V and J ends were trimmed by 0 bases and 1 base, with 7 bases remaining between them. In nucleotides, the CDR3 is TGTGCCAGCAGTTTAGCTACCCCATCCTACGAGCAGTACTTC. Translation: CASSLATPSYEQYF.

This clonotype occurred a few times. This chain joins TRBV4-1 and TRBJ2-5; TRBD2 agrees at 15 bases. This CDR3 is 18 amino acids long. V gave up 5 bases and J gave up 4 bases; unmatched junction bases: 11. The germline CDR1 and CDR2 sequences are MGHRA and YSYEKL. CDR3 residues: CASSFSPGTSGGLETQYF. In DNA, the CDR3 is TGCGCCAGCAGCTTTAGTCCCGGGACTAGCGGGGGGCTAGAGACCCAGTACTTC.

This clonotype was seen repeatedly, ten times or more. This chain's CDR3 is CASSTRRDIEGDTQYF. For the CDR3, the DNA is TGTGCCAGCAGCACCCGCAGGGACATTGAAGGGGATACGCAGTATTTT. The V call is TRBV9, the J call TRBJ2-3, with TRBD1 as a possible D gene (6 bases). Per germline, CDR1 SGDLS and CDR2 YYNGEE. CDR3 length: 16 amino acids. V shed 4 bases and J shed 6 bases, with 21 bases lying between them. The variable domain in full, with the rest retrieved from reference TRBV9 and TRBJ2-3, is DSGVTQTPKHLITATGQRVTLRCSPRSGDLSVYWYQQSLDQGLQFLIQYYNGEERAKGNILERFSAQQFPDLHSELNLSSLELGDSALYFCASSTRRDIEGDTQYFGPGTRLTVL.

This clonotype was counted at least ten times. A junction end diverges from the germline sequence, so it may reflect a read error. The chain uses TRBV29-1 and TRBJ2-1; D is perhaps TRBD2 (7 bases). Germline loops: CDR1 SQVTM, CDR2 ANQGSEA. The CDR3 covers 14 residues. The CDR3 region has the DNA TGCAGCTTTGAGGGGGAGGGGATGTACAATGAGCAGTTCTTC. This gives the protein CSFEGEGMYNEQFF.

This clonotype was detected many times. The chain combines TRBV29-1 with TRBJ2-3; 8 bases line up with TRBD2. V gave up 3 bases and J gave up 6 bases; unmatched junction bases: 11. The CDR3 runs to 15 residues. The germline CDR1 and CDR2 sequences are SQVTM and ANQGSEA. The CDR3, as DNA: TGCAGCGTTGAGTTTGGAGCGGGAGCGCTGGATACGCAGTATTTT. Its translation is CSVEFGAGALDTQYF.

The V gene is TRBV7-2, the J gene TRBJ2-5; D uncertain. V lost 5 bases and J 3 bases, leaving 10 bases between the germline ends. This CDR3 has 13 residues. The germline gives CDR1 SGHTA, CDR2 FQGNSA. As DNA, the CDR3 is TGTGCCAGCAGCACCGCCAGAGAAGAGACCCAGTACTTC. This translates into CASSTAREETQYF.

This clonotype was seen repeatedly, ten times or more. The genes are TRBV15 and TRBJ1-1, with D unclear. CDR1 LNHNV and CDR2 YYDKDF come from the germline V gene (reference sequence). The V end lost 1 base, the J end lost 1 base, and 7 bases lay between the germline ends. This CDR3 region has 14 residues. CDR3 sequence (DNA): TGTGCCACCAGCAGAGGCGGCGAGAACACTGAAGCTTTCTTT. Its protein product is CATSRGGENTEAFF.

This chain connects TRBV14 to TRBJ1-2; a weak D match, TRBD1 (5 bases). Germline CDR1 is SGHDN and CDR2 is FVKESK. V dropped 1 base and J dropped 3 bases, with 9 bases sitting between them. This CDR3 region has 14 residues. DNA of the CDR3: TGTGCCAGCAGCCAAGCCGGGACGGACTATGGCTACACCTTC. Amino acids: CASSQAGTDYGYTF.

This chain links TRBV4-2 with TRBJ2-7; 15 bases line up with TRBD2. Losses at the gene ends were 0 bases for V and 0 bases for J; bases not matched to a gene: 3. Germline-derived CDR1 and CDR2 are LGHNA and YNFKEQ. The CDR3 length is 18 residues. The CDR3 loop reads CASSQEGTSGGPSYEQYF. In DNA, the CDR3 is TGTGCCAGCAGCCAAGAAGGGACTAGCGGGGGGCCCTCCTACGAGCAGTACTTC.

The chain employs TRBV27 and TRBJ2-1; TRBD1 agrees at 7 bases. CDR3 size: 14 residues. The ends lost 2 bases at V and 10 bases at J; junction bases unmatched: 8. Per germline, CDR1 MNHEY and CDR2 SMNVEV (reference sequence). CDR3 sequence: CASSLGDDRDEQFF. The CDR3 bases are TGTGCCAGCAGTTTAGGGGATGACAGGGACGAGCAGTTCTTC.

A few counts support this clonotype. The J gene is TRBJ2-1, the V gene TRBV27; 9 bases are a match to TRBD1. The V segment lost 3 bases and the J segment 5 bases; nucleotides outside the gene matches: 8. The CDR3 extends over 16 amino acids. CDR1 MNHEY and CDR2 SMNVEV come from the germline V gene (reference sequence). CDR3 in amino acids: CASSLEGTGIHNEQFF. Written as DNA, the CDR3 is TGTGCCAGCAGTTTGGAGGGGACAGGGATTCACAATGAGCAGTTCTTC.

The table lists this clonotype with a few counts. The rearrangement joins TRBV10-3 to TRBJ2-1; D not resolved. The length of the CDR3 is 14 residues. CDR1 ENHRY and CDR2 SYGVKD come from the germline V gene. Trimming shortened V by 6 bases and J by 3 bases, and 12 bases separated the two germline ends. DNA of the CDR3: TGTGCCATCAGGAATGAAGGGTACTACAATGAGCAGTTCTTC. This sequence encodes CAIRNEGYYNEQFF.

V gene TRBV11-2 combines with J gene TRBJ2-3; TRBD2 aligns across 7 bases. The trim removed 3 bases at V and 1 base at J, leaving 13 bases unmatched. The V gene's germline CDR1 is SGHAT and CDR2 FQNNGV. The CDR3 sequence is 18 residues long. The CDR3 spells CASSFPLTPTSGTDTQYF. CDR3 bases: TGTGCCAGCAGCTTCCCTCTTACCCCAACTAGCGGCACAGATACGCAGTATTTT.

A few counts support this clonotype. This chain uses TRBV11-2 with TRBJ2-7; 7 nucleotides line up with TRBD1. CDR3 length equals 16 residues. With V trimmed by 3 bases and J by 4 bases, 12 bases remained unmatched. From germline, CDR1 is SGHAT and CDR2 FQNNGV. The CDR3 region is CASSLGSGTEMYEQYV. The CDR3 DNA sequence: TGTGCCAGCAGCTTGGGTTCCGGGACAGAGATGTACGAGCAGTACGTC.

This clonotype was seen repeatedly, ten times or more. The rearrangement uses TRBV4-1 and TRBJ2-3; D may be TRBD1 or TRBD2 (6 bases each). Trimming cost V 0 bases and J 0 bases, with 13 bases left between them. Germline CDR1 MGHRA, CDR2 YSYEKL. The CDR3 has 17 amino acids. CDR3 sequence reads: CASSQDWRGRSTDTQYF. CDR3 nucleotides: TGCGCCAGCAGCCAAGATTGGAGGGGGAGAAGCACAGATACGCAGTATTTT.

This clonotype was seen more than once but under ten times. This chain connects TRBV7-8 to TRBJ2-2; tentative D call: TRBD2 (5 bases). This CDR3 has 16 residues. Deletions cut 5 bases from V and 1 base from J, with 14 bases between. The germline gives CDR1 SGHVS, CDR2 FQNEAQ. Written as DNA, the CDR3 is TGTGCCAGCAGCCCCATGGAGGTAGTGAACACCGGGGAGCTGTTTTTT. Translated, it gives CASSPMEVVNTGELFF. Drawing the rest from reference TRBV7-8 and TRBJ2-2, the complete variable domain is GAGVSQSPRYKVAKRGQDVALRCDPISGHVSLFWYQQALGQGPEFLTYFQNEAQLDKSGLPSDRFFAERPEGSVSTLKIQRTQQEDSAVYLCASSPMEVVNTGELFFGEGSRLTVL.

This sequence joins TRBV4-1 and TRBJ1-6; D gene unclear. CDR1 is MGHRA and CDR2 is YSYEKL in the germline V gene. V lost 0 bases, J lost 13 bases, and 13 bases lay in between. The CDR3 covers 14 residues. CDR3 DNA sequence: TGCGCCAGCAGCCAAGAAAGTCTTTTGGACCCCCTCCACTTT. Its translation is CASSQESLLDPLHF.

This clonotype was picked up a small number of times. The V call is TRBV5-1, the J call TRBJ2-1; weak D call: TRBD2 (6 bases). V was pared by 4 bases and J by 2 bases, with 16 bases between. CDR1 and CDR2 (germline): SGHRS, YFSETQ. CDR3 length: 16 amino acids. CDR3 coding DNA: TGCGCCAGCAGCCTGAGGGGCGGGAACCCCTACAATGAGCAGTTCTTC. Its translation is CASSLRGGNPYNEQFF. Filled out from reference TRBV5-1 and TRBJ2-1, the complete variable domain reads KAGVTQTPRYLIKTRGQQVTLSCSPISGHRSVSWYQQTPGQGLQFLFEYFSETQRNKGNFPGRFSGRQFSNSRSEMNVSTLELGDSALYLCASSLRGGNPYNEQFFGPGTRLTVL.